This T cell receptor beta chain emerged from a study of Ad26.COV2.S vaccination and SARS-CoV-2 variants. Overall study context: In the study, Ad26.COV2.S was injected intramuscularly once, or twice 56 days apart. Study results and limitations: For non-spike TCRs, breadth in vaccine recipients resembled that in placebo recipients.

Concerning this clone itself: Its antigen is still unknown.

Only in-frame clones appear in the TCRdb table, and some are missing; sequencing was by immunoSEQ multiplex PCR. The sample contains hundreds of thousands of clones, around 83% of which appear only once. The CDR3 has 10 residues. Germline V CDR1 and CDR2: LNHDA, SQIVND (reference sequence). V gave up 10 bases and J gave up 6 bases, with 8 bases separating them. Treatment defined: some 19 received Ad26.COV2.S at low or high dose, single or two shots; about 5 received placebo; per-sample allocation not given. On day 63 after the first injection, vaccine and placebo recipients gave samples. The sample in question was peripheral blood, obtained in a trial of Ad26.COV2.S vaccine versus placebo. This sequence originates from a person between 18 and 65 years old who received the Ad26.COV2.S COVID-19 vaccine or a placebo. The chain has TRBV19 and TRBJ2-3, with D unclear. In DNA, the CDR3 is TGTGCCACTTGGGCGGATACGCAGTATTTT. This sequence encodes CATWADTQYF.